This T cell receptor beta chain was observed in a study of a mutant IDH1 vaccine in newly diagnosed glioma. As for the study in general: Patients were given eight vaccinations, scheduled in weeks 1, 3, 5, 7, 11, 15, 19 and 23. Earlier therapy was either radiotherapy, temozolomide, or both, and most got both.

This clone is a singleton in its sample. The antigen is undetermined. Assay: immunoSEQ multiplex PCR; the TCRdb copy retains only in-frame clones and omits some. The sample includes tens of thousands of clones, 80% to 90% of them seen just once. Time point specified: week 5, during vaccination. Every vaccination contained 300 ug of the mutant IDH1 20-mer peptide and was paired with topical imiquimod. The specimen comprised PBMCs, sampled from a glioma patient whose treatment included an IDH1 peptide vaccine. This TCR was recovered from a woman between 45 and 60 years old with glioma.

The CDR3 sequence is CASQPTSLGAEAFF. The CDR3 bases are TGTGCCAGCCAACCTACCTCATTAGGGGCTGAAGCTTTCTTT. The rearrangement uses TRBV27 and TRBJ1-1; TRBD1 might be the D (5 bases). Germline V gene lookup returns CDR1 MNHEY and CDR2 SMNVEV (reference sequence). The CDR3 length is 14 residues. Trimming shortened V by 8 bases and J by 6 bases, and 19 bases separated the two germline ends.